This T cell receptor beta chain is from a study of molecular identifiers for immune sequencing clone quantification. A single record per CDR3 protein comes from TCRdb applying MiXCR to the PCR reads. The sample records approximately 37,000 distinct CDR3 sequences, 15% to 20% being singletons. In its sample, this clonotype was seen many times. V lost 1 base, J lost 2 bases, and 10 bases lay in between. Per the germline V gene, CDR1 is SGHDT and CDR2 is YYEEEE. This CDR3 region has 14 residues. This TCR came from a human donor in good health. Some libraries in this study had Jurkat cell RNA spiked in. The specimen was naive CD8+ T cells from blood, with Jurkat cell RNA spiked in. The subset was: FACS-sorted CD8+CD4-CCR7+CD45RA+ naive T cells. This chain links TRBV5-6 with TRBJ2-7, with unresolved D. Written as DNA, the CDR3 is TGTGCCAGCAGCTTGAGACCGCTAGCCTACGAGCAGTACTTC. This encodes CASSLRPLAYEQYF.